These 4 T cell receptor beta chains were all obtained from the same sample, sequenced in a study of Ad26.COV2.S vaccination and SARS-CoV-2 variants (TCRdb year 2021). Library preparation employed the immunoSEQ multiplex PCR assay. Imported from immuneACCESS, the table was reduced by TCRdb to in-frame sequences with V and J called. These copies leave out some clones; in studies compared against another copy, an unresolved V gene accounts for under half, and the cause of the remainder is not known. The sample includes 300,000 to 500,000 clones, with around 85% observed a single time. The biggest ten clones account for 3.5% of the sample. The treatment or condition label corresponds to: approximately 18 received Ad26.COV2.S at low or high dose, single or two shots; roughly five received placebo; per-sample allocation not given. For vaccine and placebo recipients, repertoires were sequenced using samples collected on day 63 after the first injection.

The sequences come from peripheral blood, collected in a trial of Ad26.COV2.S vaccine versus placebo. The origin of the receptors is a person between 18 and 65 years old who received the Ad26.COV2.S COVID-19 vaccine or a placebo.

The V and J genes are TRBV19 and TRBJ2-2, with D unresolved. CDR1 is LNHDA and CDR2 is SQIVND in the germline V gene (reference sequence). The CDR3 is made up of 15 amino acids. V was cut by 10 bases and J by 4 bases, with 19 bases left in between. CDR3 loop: CATSGIQVTTGELFF. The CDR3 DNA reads TGTGCCACCTCCGGTATCCAGGTTACCACCGGGGAGCTGTTTTTT.

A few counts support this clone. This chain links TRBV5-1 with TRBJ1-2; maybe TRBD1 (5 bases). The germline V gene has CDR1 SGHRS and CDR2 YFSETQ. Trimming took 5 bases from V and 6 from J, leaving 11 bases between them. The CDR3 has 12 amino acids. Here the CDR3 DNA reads TGCGCCAGCAGTGGCAGGGTAGATGGCTACACCTTC. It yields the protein CASSGRVDGYTF.

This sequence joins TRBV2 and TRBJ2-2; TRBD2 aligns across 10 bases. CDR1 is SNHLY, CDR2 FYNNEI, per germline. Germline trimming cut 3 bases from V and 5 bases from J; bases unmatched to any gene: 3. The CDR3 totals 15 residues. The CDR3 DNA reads TGTGCCAGCAGTGAGCAGACTAGCGGGACCGGGGAGCTGTTTTTT. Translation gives CASSEQTSGTGELFF.

CDR3 loop: CASKHKKENTEAFF. As DNA, the CDR3 is TGTGCCAGCAAACATAAAAAAGAGAACACTGAAGCTTTCTTT. The J gene is TRBJ1-1, the V gene TRBV6-6; D is ambiguous. Germline V gene sequence: CDR1 MNHNY, CDR2 SVGAGI (reference sequence). This CDR3 has 14 amino acids. The V and J ends lost 7 bases and 1 base respectively, with 13 bases between them.